Below, 11 T cell receptor beta chains from the same sample are listed, as sequenced in a study of T cell responses to AZD1222 COVID-19 vaccine. Assay: immunoSEQ multiplex PCR; the TCRdb copy retains only in-frame clones and omits some. The table shows under 140,000 clones, with about 88% occurring only once. This specimen consisted of peripheral blood, obtained on day 0 of AZD1222 vaccination. Receptor source: an adult in good health.

The J gene is TRBJ1-6, the V gene TRBV7-2; the D is unclear. Trimming cost V 1 base and J 9 bases, with 10 bases left between them. The CDR3 is 14 amino acids. Per the germline V gene, CDR1 is SGHTA and CDR2 is FQGNSA. The CDR3 sequence is CASSLGWAGSPLHF. CDR3 nucleotides: TGTGCCAGCAGCTTAGGCTGGGCCGGTTCACCCCTCCACTTT. The whole variable domain, filled in from reference TRBV7-2 and TRBJ1-6, reads GAGVSQSPSNKVTEKGKDVELRCDPISGHTALYWYRQSLGQGLEFLIYFQGNSAPDKSGLPSDRFSAERTGGSVSTLTIQRTQQEDSAVYLCASSLGWAGSPLHFGNGTRLTVT.

This chain connects TRBV20-1 to TRBJ1-5; no reliable D call. V was pared by 5 bases and J by 11 bases, with 13 bases between. Per the germline V gene, CDR1 is DFQATT and CDR2 is SNEGSKA (reference sequence). This CDR3 region has 11 residues. The CDR3 spells CSAWTDVSQHF. In DNA form, the CDR3 reads TGCAGTGCTTGGACCGACGTTTCCCAGCATTTT.

The DNA for the CDR3 is TGTGCCAGCAACGACGGGACAGGGAATCGCTACGAGCAGTACTTC. Protein: CASNDGTGNRYEQYF. The chain has TRBV14 and TRBJ2-7; 9 nucleotides match TRBD1. Trimming cost V 7 bases and J 3 bases; bases outside gene matches: 10. The V gene's germline CDR1 is SGHDN and CDR2 FVKESK. There are 15 residues in the CDR3.

In DNA form, the CDR3 reads TGTGCCACCAGCGGAACGGGGGGTTACAATGAGCAGTTCTTC. Translation gives CATSGTGGYNEQFF. The chain joins TRBV15 to TRBJ2-1; 7 bases map to TRBD2. V lost 5 bases, J lost 4 bases, and 5 bases stayed unmatched. Germline V gene data show CDR1 as LNHNV and CDR2 as YYDKDF (reference sequence). The CDR3 runs 14 residues.

A single count supports this clone. The rearrangement links TRBV18 to TRBJ1-5; no firm D call. CDR1 and CDR2 from the germline V gene are KGHSH and LQKENI. V lost 2 bases, J lost 0 bases, and 17 bases lay in between. The CDR3 extends over 18 amino acids. This chain's CDR3 is CASSPSTWTYHSNQPQHF. The CDR3 DNA sequence: TGTGCCAGCTCACCATCCACCTGGACTTATCATAGCAATCAGCCCCAGCATTTT.

The V call is TRBV12-5, the J call TRBJ1-4, with TRBD1 identical over 7 bases. Germline V gives CDR1 LGHNT, CDR2 FRNRAP. The CDR3 length is 13 residues. The V and J ends lost 5 bases and 7 bases, in that order; junction bases with no gene match: 4. The CDR3 nucleotides are TGTGCTAGTGGTGGCGGGACAGTTGAAAAACTGTTTTTT. It translates to CASGGGTVEKLFF.

This clone was seen a few times. Here the CDR3 DNA reads TGTGCCAGCAGCTTAGTTATGTCAAATGGGAACTATGGCTACACCTTC. It is translated as CASSLVMSNGNYGYTF. V usage is TRBV7-8 and J usage is TRBJ1-2; D gene unclear. The CDR3 runs 16 residues. CDR1 is SGHVS, CDR2 FQNEAQ, per germline. V lost 1 base to trimming and J lost 2 bases, with 14 bases between them. Full variable domain (outside the CDR3, taken from reference TRBV7-8 and TRBJ1-2): GAGVSQSPRYKVAKRGQDVALRCDPISGHVSLFWYQQALGQGPEFLTYFQNEAQLDKSGLPSDRFFAERPEGSVSTLKIQRTQQEDSAVYLCASSLVMSNGNYGYTFGSGTRLTVV.

The rearrangement joins TRBV12-3 or TRBV12-4 to TRBJ1-1; D remains unclear. This CDR3 contains 12 residues. Trimming removed 3 bases at V and 7 bases at J, with 9 bases between. Here the CDR3 DNA reads TGTGCCAGCAGTTTTAATAACGGTGAAGCTTTCTTT. As protein: CASSFNNGEAFF.

This chain uses TRBV28 with TRBJ2-2, with D perhaps matching TRBD1 (5 bases). V was trimmed by 2 bases and J by 4 bases, leaving 11 bases between them. Germline V gives CDR1 MDHEN, CDR2 SYDVKM. The CDR3 contains 15 residues. For the CDR3, the DNA is TGTGCCAGCAGTTTAAGTGGACACGGCACCGGGGAGCTGTTTTTT. This codes for CASSLSGHGTGELFF.

The rearrangement uses TRBV19 and TRBJ1-2; D perhaps matches TRBD1 (6 bases). The V end was cut by 6 bases, the J end by 7 bases, with 15 bases between. CDR1 is LNHDA, CDR2 SQIVND, per germline (reference sequence). This CDR3 has 13 amino acids. The CDR3 sequence is CASREGTRGGYTF. In DNA form, the CDR3 reads TGTGCCAGTAGGGAAGGGACACGGGGTGGCTACACCTTC.

This chain connects TRBV4-1 to TRBJ1-4, with a weak D call TRBD1 (5 bases). From germline, CDR1 is MGHRA and CDR2 YSYEKL. The CDR3 is made up of 16 amino acids. Trimming stripped 0 bases from V and 3 bases from J, with 11 bases between. The CDR3 DNA reads as TGCGCCAGCAGCCAAGATTCTCAGGGCCCTAATGAAAAACTGTTTTTT. Its translation is CASSQDSQGPNEKLFF.